This T cell receptor (beta chain) comes out of a study of early T cells in non-severe SARS-CoV-2 infection. Across the study: Whole-blood bulk RNA, unsorted, was sequenced, and chains were unpaired.

Unique molecular identifiers were added to individual cDNA molecules. TCRdb re-analysed the 5' RACE reads in MiXCR, keeping a single row per CDR3 protein. The sample holds 70,000 or so distinct CDR3 sequences, approximately 4.6% seen once. This CDR3 is built from 11 residues. V lost 6 bases to trimming and J lost 8 bases, with 10 bases between them. This clonotype was seen ten or more times. The receptor comes from an adult who was a healthcare worker with PCR-confirmed SARS-CoV-2 infection or an uninfected control (not recorded which). The donor label of this sample is uncertain. The rearrangement uses TRBV12-3 or TRBV12-4 and TRBJ1-2; tentative D call: TRBD1 (5 bases). The source material was whole blood, sampled at baseline. The CDR3 here is CASRKTVGYTF. The CDR3 bases are TGTGCCAGCAGGAAGACAGTCGGCTACACCTTC.